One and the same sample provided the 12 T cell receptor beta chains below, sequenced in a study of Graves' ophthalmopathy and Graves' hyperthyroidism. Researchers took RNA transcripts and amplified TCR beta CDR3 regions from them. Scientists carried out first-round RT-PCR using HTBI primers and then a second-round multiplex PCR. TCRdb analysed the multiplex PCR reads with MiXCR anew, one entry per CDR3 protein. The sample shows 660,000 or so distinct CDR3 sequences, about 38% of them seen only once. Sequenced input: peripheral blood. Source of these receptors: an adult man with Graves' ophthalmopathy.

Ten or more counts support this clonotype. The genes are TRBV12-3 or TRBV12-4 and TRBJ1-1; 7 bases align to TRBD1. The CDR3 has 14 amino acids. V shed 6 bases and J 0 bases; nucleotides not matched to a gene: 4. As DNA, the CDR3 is TGTGCCAGCAGGACAGGGCACATGAACACTGAAGCTTTCTTT. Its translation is CASRTGHMNTEAFF.

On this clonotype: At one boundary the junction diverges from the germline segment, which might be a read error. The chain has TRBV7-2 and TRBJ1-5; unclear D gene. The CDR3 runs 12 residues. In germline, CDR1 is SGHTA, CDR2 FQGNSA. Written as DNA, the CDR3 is TGTGTCAGCAACAAGGACGGCCAGCCCCAGCATTTT. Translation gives CVSNKDGQPQHF.

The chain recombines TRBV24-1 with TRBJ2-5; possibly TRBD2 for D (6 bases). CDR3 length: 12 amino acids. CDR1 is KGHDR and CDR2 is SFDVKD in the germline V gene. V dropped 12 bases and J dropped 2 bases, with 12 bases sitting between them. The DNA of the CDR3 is TGTGCCCACTATGGGGGGCAAGAGACCCAGTACTTC. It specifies CAHYGGQETQYF.

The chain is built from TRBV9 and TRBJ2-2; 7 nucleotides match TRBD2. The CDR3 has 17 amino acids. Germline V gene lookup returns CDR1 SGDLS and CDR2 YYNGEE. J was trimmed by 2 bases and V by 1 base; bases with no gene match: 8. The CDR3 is CASSVTPASGNTGELFF. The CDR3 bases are TGTGCCAGCAGCGTAACCCCGGCTAGCGGTAACACCGGGGAGCTGTTTTTT.

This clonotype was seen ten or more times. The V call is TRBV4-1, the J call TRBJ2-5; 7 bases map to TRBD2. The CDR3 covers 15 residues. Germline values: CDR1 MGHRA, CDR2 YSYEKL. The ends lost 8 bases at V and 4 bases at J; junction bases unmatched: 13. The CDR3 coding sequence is TGCGCCAGCCGCTCTCCGGGAGGTAGGGGAGAGACCCAGTACTTC. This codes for CASRSPGGRGETQYF.

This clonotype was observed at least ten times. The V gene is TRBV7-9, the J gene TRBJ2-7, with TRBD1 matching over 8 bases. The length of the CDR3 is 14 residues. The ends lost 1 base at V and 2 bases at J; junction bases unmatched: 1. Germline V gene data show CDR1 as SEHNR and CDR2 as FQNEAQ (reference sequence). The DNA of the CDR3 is TGTGCCAGCAGCTTAGGGGGACAGGCCTACGAGCAGTACTTC. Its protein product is CASSLGGQAYEQYF.

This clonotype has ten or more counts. The CDR3 loop reads CATSRGEVYEQYF. The CDR3 nucleotides are TGTGCCACCAGCAGAGGGGAGGTATACGAGCAGTACTTC. This chain uses TRBV15 with TRBJ2-7; weak D call: TRBD2 (6 bases). This CDR3 has 13 amino acids. V was cut by 1 base and J by 4 bases, with 8 bases left in between. CDR1 is LNHNV and CDR2 is YYDKDF in the germline V gene (reference sequence).

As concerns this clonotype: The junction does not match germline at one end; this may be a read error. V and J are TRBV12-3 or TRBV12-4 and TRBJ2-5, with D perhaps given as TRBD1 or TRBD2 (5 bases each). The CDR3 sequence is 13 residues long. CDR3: CASTPGPPEAQYF. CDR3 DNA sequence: TGTGCCAGCACCCCGGGACCTCCAGAGGCCCAGTACTTC.

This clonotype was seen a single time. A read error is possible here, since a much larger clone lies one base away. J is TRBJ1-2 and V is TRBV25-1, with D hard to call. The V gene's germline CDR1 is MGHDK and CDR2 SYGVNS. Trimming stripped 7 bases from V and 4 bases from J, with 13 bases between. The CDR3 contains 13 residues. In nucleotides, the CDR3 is TGTGCCAGCAACATGAAGGAAGTCTATGGCTACACCTTC. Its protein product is CASNMKEVYGYTF.

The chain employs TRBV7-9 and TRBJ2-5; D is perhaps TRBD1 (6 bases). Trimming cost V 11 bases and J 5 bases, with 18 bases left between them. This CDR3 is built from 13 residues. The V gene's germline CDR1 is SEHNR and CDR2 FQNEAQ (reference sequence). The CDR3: CAVGSGAEETQYF. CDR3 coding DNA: TGTGCCGTCGGGTCAGGGGCGGAGGAGACCCAGTACTTC. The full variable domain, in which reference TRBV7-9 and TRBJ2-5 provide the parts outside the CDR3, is DTGVSQNPRHKITKRGQNVTFRCDPISEHNRLYWYRQTLGQGPEFLTYFQNEAQLEKSRLLSDRFSAERPKGSFSTLEIQRTEQGDSAMYLCAVGSGAEETQYFGPGTRLLVL.

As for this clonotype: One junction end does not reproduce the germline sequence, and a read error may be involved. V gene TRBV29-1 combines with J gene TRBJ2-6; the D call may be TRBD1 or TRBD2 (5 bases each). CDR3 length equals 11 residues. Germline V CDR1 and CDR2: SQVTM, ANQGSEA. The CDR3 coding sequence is TGCAGCGTTCGAGGGGCGAACGTCCTGACTTTC. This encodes CSVRGANVLTF.

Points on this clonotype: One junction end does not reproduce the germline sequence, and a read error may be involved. This CDR3 reads CASKRGQTSYEQCF. For the CDR3, the DNA is TGTGCTAGCAAGCGGGGGCAGACCTCCTACGAGCAGTGCTTC. The chain combines TRBV7-7 with TRBJ2-7; 8 bases are a match to TRBD2. The CDR3 spans 14 residues. CDR1 is SSHAT and CDR2 is FNYEAQ in the germline V gene (reference sequence).